This T cell receptor (beta chain) came from a study of blood T cell repertoires in COVID-19. As for the study in general: Sites in the United States, Italy and Spain provided acute and convalescent COVID-19 samples. T cells, B-cell-depleted T cells, or PBMCs supplied cDNA or gDNA.

In the study's own analysis: Reference gene primer amplification in the assay estimated nucleated cell counts. Libraries were prepared by immunoSEQ multiplex PCR; TCRdb keeps only in-frame clonotypes and omits some of them. V and J calls and clone size are copied from that table; D and trimming were computed from the DNA. The table lists hundreds of thousands of clones, around 84% of them singletons. This CDR3 has 16 residues. Trimming took 2 bases from V and 0 from J, leaving 13 bases between them. Germline lookup yields CDR1 SGHRS and CDR2 YFSETQ. What was sequenced was peripheral blood. The V and J genes are TRBV5-1 and TRBJ2-3; D may be TRBD2 (5 bases). This clonotype was obtained from a man older than 75 with acute or convalescent COVID-19. This CDR3 is CASSLNQRLSTDTQYF. The CDR3 DNA is TGCGCCAGCAGCTTAAATCAGCGGCTAAGCACAGATACGCAGTATTTT.